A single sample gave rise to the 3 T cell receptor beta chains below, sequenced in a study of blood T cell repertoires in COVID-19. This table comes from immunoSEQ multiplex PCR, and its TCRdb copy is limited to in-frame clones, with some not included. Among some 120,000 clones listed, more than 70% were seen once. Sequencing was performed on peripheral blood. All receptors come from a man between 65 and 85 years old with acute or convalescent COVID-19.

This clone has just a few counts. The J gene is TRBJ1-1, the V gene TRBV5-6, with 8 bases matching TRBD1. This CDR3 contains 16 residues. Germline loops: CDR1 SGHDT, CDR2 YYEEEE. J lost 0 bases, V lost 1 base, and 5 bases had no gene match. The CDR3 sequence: CASSLPGQEMNTEAFF. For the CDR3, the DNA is TGTGCCAGCAGCTTGCCGGGACAGGAGATGAACACTGAAGCTTTCTTT.

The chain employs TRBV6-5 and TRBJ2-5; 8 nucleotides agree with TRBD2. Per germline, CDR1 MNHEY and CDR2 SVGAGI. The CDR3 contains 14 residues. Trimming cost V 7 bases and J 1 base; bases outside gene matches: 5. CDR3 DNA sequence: TGTGCCAGCAACACGGGGGGGGGCCAAGAGACCCAGTACTTC. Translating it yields CASNTGGGQETQYF.

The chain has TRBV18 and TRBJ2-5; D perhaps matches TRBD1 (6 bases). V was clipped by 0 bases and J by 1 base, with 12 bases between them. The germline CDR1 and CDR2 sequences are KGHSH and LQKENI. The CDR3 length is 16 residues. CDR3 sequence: CASSPPVKGGQETQYF. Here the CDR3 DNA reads TGTGCCAGCTCACCACCGGTGAAAGGGGGCCAAGAGACCCAGTACTTC.